The rows below give T cell receptor beta chains drawn from one sample of a study of shared clonotypes between healthy human individuals. Using immunoSEQ multiplex PCR, the repertoire was profiled, and TCRdb retains in-frame clones only, with some absent. The sample gives roughly 2 million clones, approximately 96% of which show up once; approximately 0.13% is in the top ten. The material sequenced was naive CD4+ T cells sorted from blood. The receptors shown here come from a young man in good health. CDR3s include the opening cysteine and the closing phenylalanine or tryptophan. A D gene is named only where the DNA matches it firmly. The size entry is marked missing in some rows and otherwise reads once, few, many or a size class.

V	size	D	J	DNA	CDR3
TRBV7-2	-	TRBD2	TRBJ2-7	TGTGCCAGCAGGGAACTAGCGGGACCCAGCTCCTACGAGCAGTACTTC	CASRELAGPSSYEQYF
TRBV7-9	once	TRBD1	TRBJ2-3	TGTGCCAGCAGCTTTTACAGGGGGGATCTAGATACGCAGTATTTT	CASSFYRGDLDTQYF
TRBV6-6	-	TRBD2	TRBJ2-5	TGTGCCAGCCAGTCATTCCGGGGGGGAAGGACAGAGACCCAGTACTTC	CASQSFRGGRTETQYF
TRBV6-1	-	-	TRBJ1-2	TGTGCCAGCAGGGACATGATCGGGCTCTTGGATGGCTACACCTTC	CASRDMIGLLDGYTF
TRBV11-3	-	-	TRBJ2-7	TGTGCCAGCAGCTTATTTCCTGAAGGTTACGAGCAGTACTTC	CASSLFPEGYEQYF
TRBV30	-	-	TRBJ2-3	TGTGCCTTGGGGATGGGTAGTCCGGCGCAGTATTTT	CALGMGSPAQYF
TRBV18	-	TRBD1	TRBJ1-3	TGTGCCAGCTCACCGACAAATGGACAGGGAGGAGACACCATATATTTT	CASSPTNGQGGDTIYF
TRBV6-5	-	-	TRBJ2-7	TGTGCCAGCAGTTACTCTCTAGAGTACGAGCAGTACTTC	CASSYSLEYEQYF
TRBV10-3	-	TRBD1	TRBJ1-1	TGTGCCATCAGGGACAGGGGAAACACTGAAGCTTTCTTT	CAIRDRGNTEAFF
TRBV5-8	-	-	TRBJ2-1	TGTGCCAGCAGCTCCGGACAGTTTTACAATGAGCAGTTCTTC	CASSSGQFYNEQFF
TRBV5-1	-	-	TRBJ2-5	TGCGCCAGCAGCTTCTCTACTGTGGGTAAAGAGACCCAGTACTTC	CASSFSTVGKETQYF
TRBV30	-	TRBD1	TRBJ1-6	TGTGCCTGGAGTGCGGGACAGATAAATTCACCCCTCCACTTT	CAWSAGQINSPLHF
TRBV5-1	-	TRBD1	TRBJ1-1	TGCGCCAGCAGCGCATGGACAGGGGGCCTGAACACTGAAGCTTTCTTT	CASSAWTGGLNTEAFF
TRBV6-5	-	-	TRBJ2-7	TGTGCCAGCACCACGCGGAGGGGTTCCTACGAGCAGTACTTC	CASTTRRGSYEQYF
TRBV28	-	TRBD1	TRBJ1-1	TGTGCCAGCAGTCCGGCGACAGGGGGCGGCACTGAAGCTTTCTTT	CASSPATGGGTEAFF
TRBV30	-	-	TRBJ1-5	TGTGCCTGGAGGCCCGAGGGCCGTGGGCCCCAGCATTTT	CAWRPEGRGPQHF
TRBV10-3	-	-	TRBJ2-1	TGTGCCATCAGTGGCAGTCGCAATGAGCAGTTCTTC	CAISGSRNEQFF
TRBV10-2	few	-	TRBJ1-2	TGCGCCAGCAGTGAGTCGAGGACCATACATGGCTACACCTTC	CASSESRTIHGYTF
TRBV5-1	-	TRBD2	TRBJ2-7	TGCGCCAGCAGCTTGGGAGGACTAGCGGGAGAGTCCTACGAGCAGTACTTC	CASSLGGLAGESYEQYF
TRBV6-1	-	-	TRBJ1-1	TGTGCCAGCAGTGATCCGGGACACGGGAACACTGAAGCTTTCTTT	CASSDPGHGNTEAFF
TRBV28	-	TRBD1	TRBJ2-7	TGTGCCAGCAGTTTTACAGGGGGAACCTACGAGCAGTACTTC	CASSFTGGTYEQYF
TRBV28	-	-	TRBJ2-7	TGTGCCAGCAGTGACCGGGGTGAGGCTGTATTC	CASSDRGEAVF
TRBV2	-	-	TRBJ1-4	TGTGCCAGCAGTGAAGGGGGCGACGTCAATGAAAAACTGTTTTTT	CASSEGGDVNEKLFF
TRBV19	-	-	TRBJ2-7	TGTGCCAGTAGTATGGGGACACAAACCTCCTACGAGCAGTACTTC	CASSMGTQTSYEQYF
TRBV2	-	TRBD1	TRBJ1-5	TGTGCCAGCAGTGAAGGACAGGGGTTAAATCAGCCCCAGCATTTT	CASSEGQGLNQPQHF
TRBV20-1	-	-	TRBJ2-5	TGCAGTGCTAGTTTTGCGGAGACCCAGTACTTC	CSASFAETQYF
TRBV5-1	-	-	TRBJ2-2	TGCGCCAGCAGCTTGGGCTCCAACACCGGGGAGCTGTTTTTT	CASSLGSNTGELFF
TRBV6-5	-	TRBD1	TRBJ2-7	TGTGCCAGCAGTACCCCCTCGGCAGGGGGCTACGAGCAGTACTTC	CASSTPSAGGYEQYF
TRBV21-1	-	-	TRBJ2-2	TGTGCCAGCAGCAAAGAAGAGACCGGGCCCGGGGAGCTGTTTTTT	CASSKEETGPGELFF
TRBV7-2	-	-	TRBJ1-1	TGTGCCAGCAGCTTCCAGTCTGAAGCTTTCTTT	CASSFQSEAFF
TRBV7-2	-	-	TRBJ2-2	TGTGCCAGCAGCTCCCCCGGGGAGCTGTTTTTT	CASSSPGELFF
TRBV2	-	-	TRBJ1-4	TGTGCCAGCCGACGCGCAGGGCGCAGTGAAAAACTGTTTTTT	CASRRAGRSEKLFF
TRBV2	-	-	TRBJ2-5	TGTGCCAGCACCCTGGGACCGTTACTCCAAGAGACCCAGTACTTC	CASTLGPLLQETQYF
TRBV28	-	-	TRBJ1-5	TGTGCCAGCAGGCTTACACACGGGGGTGGCAATCAGCCCCAGCATTTT	CASRLTHGGGNQPQHF
TRBV7-8	-	-	TRBJ2-7	TGTGCCAGCAGCTTAGTTGGAGGGGCCTCCTACGAGCAGTACTTC	CASSLVGGASYEQYF
TRBV19	-	-	TRBJ2-2	TGTGCCAGTAGTATAGGGGTGACCGGGGAGCTGTTTTTT	CASSIGVTGELFF
TRBV29-1	-	-	TRBJ1-1	TGCAGCGTTGACCGGCAGAACACTGAAGCTTTCTTT	CSVDRQNTEAFF
TRBV6-6	-	-	TRBJ1-1	TGTGCCAGCAGTTCAAACAGGGTGGCCACTGAAGCTTTCTTT	CASSSNRVATEAFF
TRBV6-5	-	-	TRBJ1-4	TGTGCCAGCAGTTACTCGGCAGGGAAGGGTGAAAAACTGTTTTTT	CASSYSAGKGEKLFF
TRBV11-2	-	-	TRBJ2-3	TGTGCCAGCAGCCGGGCGTTAGATACGCAGTATTTT	CASSRALDTQYF